The 5 T cell receptor beta chains reported below all come from one sample, sequenced in a study of CD8 T cells in ankylosing spondylitis listed by TCRdb under 2017. Antigens of these TCRs are unknown. The study at large found these results: Blood from ankylosing spondylitis patients appeared to be characterized by a TCR beta motif made up of under ten highly homologous amino acid variants.

Libraries came from 5' RACE. For sequencing, an Illumina HiSeq 2500 was employed. The public reads were quality trimmed at Q25 with fastp and then assembled into clones with MiXCR by TCRdb, keeping productive beta chains. Merged by CDR3 protein, the rows form single entries marked with the most common genes and DNA. For this sample the table gives 750,000 to 850,000 distinct CDR3 sequences, of which around 11% were detected only once. Less than 0.65% of the sample lies in the top ten. The source material was blood, either unsorted or a sorted T cell fraction (not recorded which). These receptors came from a male donor with ankylosing spondylitis.

There are many counts of this clonotype. The CDR3 loop is CSATGGQYYNEQFF. CDR3 DNA sequence: TGCAGTGCTACAGGGGGCCAATATTACAATGAGCAGTTCTTC. The chain is built from TRBV20-1 and TRBJ2-1; 8 nucleotides agree with TRBD1. Losses at the gene ends were 4 bases for V and 4 bases for J; bases not matched to a gene: 6. CDR1 and CDR2 (germline): DFQATT, SNEGSKA (reference sequence). The CDR3 sequence is 14 residues long.

The J gene is TRBJ2-7, the V gene TRBV6-2 or TRBV6-3, with D unclear. The CDR3 consists of 17 residues. Trimming shortened V by 4 bases and J by 1 base, and 20 bases separated the two germline ends. Germline assignment: CDR1 MNHEY and CDR2 SVGEGT. CDR3 protein: CASSSLLGRNRSYEQYF. In DNA form, the CDR3 reads TGTGCCAGCAGTTCCCTACTCGGTCGGAACCGGTCCTACGAGCAGTACTTC.

The rearrangement uses TRBV28 and TRBJ2-7; 8 positions agree with TRBD1. V shed 6 bases and J 3 bases; nucleotides not matched to a gene: 1. The CDR3 covers 12 residues. Germline lookup yields CDR1 MDHEN and CDR2 SYDVKM. CDR3 in DNA: TGTGCCAGCAGGACAGGGGTCTACGAGCAGTACTTC. This encodes CASRTGVYEQYF.

This clonotype was recorded at least ten times. The V gene is TRBV15, the J gene TRBJ1-1; TRBD1 aligns across 8 bases. The CDR3 runs 12 residues. CDR1 and CDR2 from the germline V gene are LNHNV and YYDKDF (reference sequence). J gave up 10 bases and V 1 base, and 2 bases lay outside the gene matches. CDR3 in amino acids: CATSRVQGGAFF. The CDR3 DNA reads TGTGCCACCAGCAGAGTACAGGGGGGAGCTTTCTTT.

In its sample, this clonotype was seen many times. The V gene is TRBV20-1, the J gene TRBJ1-1, with TRBD1 matching over 7 bases. V trimming: 3 bases; J trimming: 5 bases; junction bases outside the gene matches: 6. This CDR3 region has 13 residues. Germline V gene data show CDR1 as DFQATT and CDR2 as SNEGSKA (reference sequence). In nucleotides, the CDR3 is TGCAGTGCTAGCGGACAGGTTCCTACTGAAGCTTTCTTT. Amino acid sequence: CSASGQVPTEAFF.